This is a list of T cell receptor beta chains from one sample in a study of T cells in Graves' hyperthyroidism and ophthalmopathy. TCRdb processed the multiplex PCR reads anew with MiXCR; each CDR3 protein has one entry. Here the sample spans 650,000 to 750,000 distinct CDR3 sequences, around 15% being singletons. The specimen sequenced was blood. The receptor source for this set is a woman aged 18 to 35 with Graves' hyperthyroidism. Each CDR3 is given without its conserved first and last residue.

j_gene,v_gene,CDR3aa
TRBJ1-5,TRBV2,ASSPRPGSNQPQH
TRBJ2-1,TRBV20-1,SAREASGSYNEQF
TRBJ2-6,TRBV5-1,ASSLQRSGSGANVLT
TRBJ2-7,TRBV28,ATIKGFEQY
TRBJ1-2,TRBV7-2,ASSPFQDRVNYGYT
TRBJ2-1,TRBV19,ASSIASGPAGNEQF
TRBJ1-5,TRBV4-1,ASSQGWTGTPNQPQH
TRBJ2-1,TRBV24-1,ATSDPRDPDNEQF
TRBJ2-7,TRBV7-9,ASSSGQGGITEQY
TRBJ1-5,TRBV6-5,ASSYGTAQPQH
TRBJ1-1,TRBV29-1,SVVGGWSEAF
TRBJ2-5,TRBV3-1,ASSQSSGTGERY
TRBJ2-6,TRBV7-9,ASSAQTYSGANVLT
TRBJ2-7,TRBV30,AWGDRYYEQY
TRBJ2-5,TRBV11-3,ASSQDPDRETQY
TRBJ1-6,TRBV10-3,TISDNAGGPRNSPLH
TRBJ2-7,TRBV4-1,ASSQDRGFPYEQY
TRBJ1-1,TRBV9,ASSVEGGPRTEAF
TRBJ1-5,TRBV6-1,ASSALVGGSNQPQH
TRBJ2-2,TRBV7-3,ASSSPRGDANTGELF
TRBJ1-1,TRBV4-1,ASSQLLRKFETEAF
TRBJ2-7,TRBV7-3,ASSLLTSGGFYEQY
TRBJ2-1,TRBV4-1,ASSQGLAGANYNEQF
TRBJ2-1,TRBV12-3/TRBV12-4,ASTRGGGSYNEQF
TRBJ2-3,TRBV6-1,ASSAGPRTDTQY
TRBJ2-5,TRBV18,ASSPSWARETQY
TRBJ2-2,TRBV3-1,ASKEGADGELF
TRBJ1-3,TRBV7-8,ASSPDEGIVGNTIY
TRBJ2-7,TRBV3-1,ASSQETGANEQY
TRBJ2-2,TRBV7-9,ASSPPPGSQDTGELF
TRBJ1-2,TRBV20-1,SASRAGDYGYT
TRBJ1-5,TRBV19,ASSILGTGLQPQH
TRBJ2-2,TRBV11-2,ASSLRATNTGELF
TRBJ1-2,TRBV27,ASSLIWGGGYT
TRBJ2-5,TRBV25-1,ASSVAGAETQY
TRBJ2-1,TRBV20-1,SAIYQKSSYNEQF
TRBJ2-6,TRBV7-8,ASSLAAGPSGANVLT
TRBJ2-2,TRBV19,ASTPALWGGELF
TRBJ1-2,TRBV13,ASSLGRLDVGYT
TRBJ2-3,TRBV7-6,ASSLFSDTDTQY
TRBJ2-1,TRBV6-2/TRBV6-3,ASSLARTSGNNEQF
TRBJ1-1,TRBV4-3,ASSQARQYRYTEAF
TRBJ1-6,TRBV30,AWSWRGSPLH
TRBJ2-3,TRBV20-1,SAMLRVAGVSDTQY
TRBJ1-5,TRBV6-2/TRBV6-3,ATLGLGGRGSQPQH
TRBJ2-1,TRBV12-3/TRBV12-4,ASSFGLAGDYNEQF
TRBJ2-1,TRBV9,ASSVGGIYEQF
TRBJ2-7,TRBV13,ASSLGLAGFYEQY
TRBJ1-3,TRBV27,ASSFTGSSGNTIY
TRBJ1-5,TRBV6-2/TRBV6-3,ASSSRPGQGGHSNQPQH
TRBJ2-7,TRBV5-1,ASSTLPGGPSGSYEQY
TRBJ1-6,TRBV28,ASSQGMYSPLH